This is a list of T cell receptor beta chains from one sample in a study of blood T cells in healthy people across ages. TCRdb re-analysed the 5' RACE reads in MiXCR, keeping a single row per CDR3 protein. The sample consists of 1.5 million to 2 million distinct CDR3 sequences, 28% of them appearing once. Sequenced input: blood. The receptors derive from a woman in her 30s in good health. CDR3s include the opening cysteine and the closing phenylalanine or tryptophan. Fields, in order: clone size, J gene, V gene, D gene, CDR3 DNA, CDR3 protein. A D gene is named only where the DNA matches it firmly. The size of a clone is reported for some rows only, either as once, few or many, or as a class for expanded clones.

clone_size: once
j_call: TRBJ2-7
v_call: TRBV30
d_call: TRBD2
cdr3_nt: TGTGCCTTTTGGGGTAGGGCCGGGACTAGCGGTCGTTACGAGCAGTACTTC
cdr3_aa: CAFWGRAGTSGRYEQYF

clone_size: -
j_call: TRBJ2-5
v_call: TRBV7-2
d_call: TRBD2
cdr3_nt: TGTGCCAGCAGCGGAGGTTACGGGGGGAAAGAGACCCAGTACTTC
cdr3_aa: CASSGGYGGKETQYF

clone_size: many
j_call: TRBJ2-7
v_call: TRBV29-1
d_call: -
cdr3_nt: TGCAGCGCAGAAGGGTCAGGGGTCTACGAGCAGTACTTC
cdr3_aa: CSAEGSGVYEQYF

clone_size: many
j_call: TRBJ2-4
v_call: TRBV3-1
d_call: -
cdr3_nt: TGTGCCAGCGGTCTTAGTGGGATGAACATTCAGTACTTC
cdr3_aa: CASGLSGMNIQYF

clone_size: -
j_call: TRBJ2-1
v_call: TRBV20-1
d_call: -
cdr3_nt: TGCAGTGCTCAACGAAGGGAGGGGGGCTACAATGAGCAGTTCTTC
cdr3_aa: CSAQRREGGYNEQFF

clone_size: -
j_call: TRBJ2-7
v_call: TRBV28
d_call: -
cdr3_nt: TGTGCCAGCAAGGGCGGGGTCTCCTACGAGCAGTACTTC
cdr3_aa: CASKGGVSYEQYF

clone_size: -
j_call: TRBJ2-3
v_call: TRBV9
d_call: -
cdr3_nt: TGTGCCAGCAGCGTAAAGCCCGGGTGGCAGGGGACAGATACGCAGTATTTT
cdr3_aa: CASSVKPGWQGTDTQYF

clone_size: few
j_call: TRBJ2-5
v_call: TRBV24-1
d_call: -
cdr3_nt: TGTGCCACCAGTGAACCTAGGGAAGCGGAGACCCAGTACTTC
cdr3_aa: CATSEPREAETQYF

clone_size: -
j_call: TRBJ2-1
v_call: TRBV7-2
d_call: -
cdr3_nt: TGTGCCAGCAGCTTACTGACACTGGGGATCTACAATGAGCAGTTCTTC
cdr3_aa: CASSLLTLGIYNEQFF

clone_size: many
j_call: TRBJ2-1
v_call: TRBV20-1
d_call: TRBD2
cdr3_nt: TGCAGTGCTAGAGATAATAGCGGGAGTGGGAATGAGCAGTTCTTC
cdr3_aa: CSARDNSGSGNEQFF

clone_size: many
j_call: TRBJ1-1
v_call: TRBV20-1
d_call: TRBD1
cdr3_nt: TGCAGTGCAAGGGGACAGGGAGGAAGAGCTTTCTTT
cdr3_aa: CSARGQGGRAFF

clone_size: -
j_call: TRBJ2-7
v_call: TRBV12-3/TRBV12-4
d_call: -
cdr3_nt: TGTGCCAGCAGTACGCGAGGGGGTGGGTACGAGCAGTACTTC
cdr3_aa: CASSTRGGGYEQYF

clone_size: many
j_call: TRBJ1-2
v_call: TRBV5-1
d_call: -
cdr3_nt: TGCGCCAGCAGCTTGGTTGGGGAAGGCTATGGCTACACCTTC
cdr3_aa: CASSLVGEGYGYTF

clone_size: -
j_call: TRBJ2-7
v_call: TRBV21-1
d_call: -
cdr3_nt: TGTGCCAGCAGCAAAGGCGCTAGCGGGACTAACGAGCAGTACTTC
cdr3_aa: CASSKGASGTNEQYF

clone_size: -
j_call: TRBJ2-1
v_call: TRBV6-2/TRBV6-3
d_call: -
cdr3_nt: TGTGCCAGCAAGGGCGGGCTAGCCAATGAGCAGTTCTTC
cdr3_aa: CASKGGLANEQFF